Presented here are 21 T cell receptor beta chains from one specimen sequenced in a study of T cell repertoires in cytomegalovirus infection. One entry per CDR3 protein, called by TCRdb with MiXCR from the reads. The table includes about 920,000 distinct CDR3 sequences, roughly 31% detected once. No antigen has been identified for these receptors. Sequenced here: cultured CD8+ T cells from PBMCs, sampled from culture after CMV antigen stimulation. These receptors originate from a human donor in good health (CMV status not recorded). Some clones in this sample may be carry-over from other donors' samples.

The V and J genes are TRBV5-6 and TRBJ1-6; a possible D gene is TRBD1 (6 bases). The CDR3 spans 14 residues. The V gene's germline CDR1 is SGHDT and CDR2 YYEEEE. V was clipped by 1 base and J by 7 bases, with 9 bases between them. CDR3 coding DNA: TGTGCCAGCAGCTTGACAGGGTGGAATTCACCCCTCCACTTT. Translating gives CASSLTGWNSPLHF.

The chain has TRBV7-6 and TRBJ2-2, with 7 bases lining up with TRBD1. V was pared by 5 bases and J by 0 bases, with 6 bases of the junction left unmatched. CDR1 SGHVS and CDR2 FNYEAQ come from the germline V gene. The CDR3 has 16 residues. CDR3 amino acids: CASSPRTGPNTGELFF. CDR3 coding DNA: TGTGCCAGCAGCCCTAGGACAGGACCGAACACCGGGGAGCTGTTTTTT.

The chain links TRBV7-9 to TRBJ2-7, with 8 bases aligning to TRBD1. V trimming: 5 bases; J trimming: 2 bases; junction bases outside the gene matches: 8. The CDR3 has 15 amino acids. Per germline, CDR1 SEHNR and CDR2 FQNEAQ (reference sequence). The CDR3 DNA reads as TGTGCCAGCAGCGGAGACCGGACAGGGCCCTACGAGCAGTACTTC. Amino acids: CASSGDRTGPYEQYF.

There are a few counts of this clonotype. This chain joins TRBV6-1 and TRBJ1-2, with 11 bases lining up with TRBD1. The CDR3 runs to 17 residues. The germline V gene has CDR1 MNHNS and CDR2 SASEGT. The ends lost 10 bases at V and 3 bases at J; junction bases unmatched: 16. The CDR3 here is CATNREDRGRSDYGYTF. The DNA for the CDR3 is TGTGCCACCAACCGGGAGGACAGGGGGCGATCAGACTATGGCTACACCTTC.

This clonotype was seen a few times. The J gene is TRBJ1-5, the V gene TRBV12-3 or TRBV12-4; 12 bases align to TRBD1. The V segment lost 6 bases and the J segment 11 bases; nucleotides outside the gene matches: 8. This CDR3 is built from 14 residues. The CDR3 DNA sequence: TGTGCCAGCAGCCTCCGGGACAGGGGGCAGACCCAGCATTTT. It specifies CASSLRDRGQTQHF.

This clonotype was seen a few times. For the CDR3, the DNA is TGTGCCAGCAGTAACCAGGGGGACCTCCTGGGCTACACCTTC. Its protein product is CASSNQGDLLGYTF. This chain links TRBV7-4 with TRBJ1-2; 7 nucleotides agree with TRBD1. With V trimmed by 6 bases and J by 8 bases, 12 bases remained unmatched. This CDR3 is 14 amino acids long. CDR1 is SGHVT, CDR2 SQSDAQ, per germline.

The gene calls are TRBV2 and TRBJ2-1; 10 bases align to TRBD2. The CDR3 has 16 residues. The junction had 5 bases not matched to a gene; V was cut back by 3 bases and J by 3 bases. CDR1 and CDR2 (germline): SNHLY, FYNNEI. The CDR3 bases are TGTGCCAGCAGTGACTTGGGACTAGCGAGCTACAATGAGCAGTTCTTC. Amino acid sequence: CASSDLGLASYNEQFF.

This clonotype was detected only a few times. The chain has TRBV27 and TRBJ2-3, with a weak D call TRBD2 (6 bases). V gave up 8 bases and J gave up 4 bases, with 13 bases separating them. The length of the CDR3 is 13 residues. The V gene's germline CDR1 is MNHEY and CDR2 SMNVEV (reference sequence). DNA of the CDR3: TGTGCCAGCTTCGGGGCGGGGTCAGATACGCAGTATTTT. It yields the protein CASFGAGSDTQYF.

Concerning this clonotype itself: This sequence may be a read error, since a much larger clone differs from it by one base. No conserved phenylalanine or tryptophan ends this CDR3, so it is likely a read error. The CDR3 protein is CASNLRGYGYTL. The DNA for the CDR3 is TGTGCCAGCAATCTTAGAGGCTATGGCTACACCTTA. The V call is TRBV6-6, the J call TRBJ1-2; D unclear. Germline-derived CDR1 and CDR2 are MNHNY and SVGAGI (reference sequence). This CDR3 is built from 12 residues. The germline V and J ends were trimmed by 7 bases and 4 bases, with 10 bases remaining between them.

The sample holds a few counts of this clonotype. The chain is built from TRBV7-9 and TRBJ2-2, with a weak D call TRBD2 (7 bases). CDR3 length: 15 amino acids. V lost 5 bases and J lost 5, with 15 bases in between. In germline, CDR1 is SEHNR, CDR2 FQNEAQ (reference sequence). The chain's CDR3 is CASSGGAKRTGELFF. The CDR3 region has the DNA TGTGCCAGCAGCGGGGGGGCCAAACGGACCGGGGAGCTGTTTTTT.

This clonotype was counted only a few times. This chain joins TRBV4-2 and TRBJ2-5, with 14 bases identical to TRBD2. The CDR3 runs 20 residues. Germline CDR1 and CDR2: LGHNA and YNFKEQ. The V segment lost 1 base and the J segment 3 bases; nucleotides outside the gene matches: 13. The CDR3 nucleotides are TGTGCCAGCAGCCAAGTTAGCAATGGGCTGACTAGCGGGGGGGAAGAGACCCAGTACTTC. This codes for CASSQVSNGLTSGGEETQYF.

The V call is TRBV25-1, the J call TRBJ2-1; TRBD2 matches 10 bases. The CDR3 contains 18 residues. The V and J ends lost 6 bases and 10 bases, in that order; junction bases with no gene match: 21. Germline CDR1 and CDR2: MGHDK and SYGVNS. The CDR3 nucleotides read TGTGCCAGCAGAGCATACCCCGGGACTAGCGAGCCACGGGGGGAGCAGTTCTTC. This sequence encodes CASRAYPGTSEPRGEQFF.

This clonotype was seen a handful of times. CDR3 protein: CASSYYYNEQFF. The CDR3 DNA reads TGTGCCAGCAGTTACTACTACAATGAGCAGTTCTTC. The chain employs TRBV6-2 or TRBV6-3 and TRBJ2-1; no clear D. CDR1 is MNHEY and CDR2 is SVGEGT in the germline V gene. V was clipped by 1 base and J by 3 bases, with 1 base between them. The CDR3 is made up of 12 amino acids.

The chain couples TRBV19 to TRBJ2-3, with D possibly TRBD2 on 7 matching bases. V shed 5 bases and J shed 1 base, with 19 bases lying between them. The CDR3 length is 17 residues. From germline, CDR1 is LNHDA and CDR2 SQIVND (reference sequence). CDR3 protein: CASSFYRAGARTDTQYF. The CDR3 DNA reads as TGTGCCAGTAGTTTCTACCGGGCGGGGGCCCGCACAGATACGCAGTATTTT.

The genes are TRBV7-3 and TRBJ2-1; D is possibly TRBD2 (6 bases). V was shortened by 2 bases and J by 2 bases, with 13 bases between the two germline ends. CDR1 SGHTA and CDR2 FQGTGA come from the germline V gene. The CDR3 is made up of 16 amino acids. CDR3 DNA sequence: TGTGCCAGCAGCTTAGGCAGCGGGCCGGCCTACAATGAGCAGTTCTTC. Encoded protein: CASSLGSGPAYNEQFF.

The chain couples TRBV9 to TRBJ2-7; 11 nucleotides match TRBD2. The J segment lost 2 bases and the V segment lost 3 bases, leaving 4 bases of the junction unmatched. From germline, CDR1 is SGDLS and CDR2 YYNGEE. The CDR3 is 15 amino acids. In DNA, the CDR3 is TGTGCCAGCAGCGAGACTAGCGGGGACGCCTACGAGCAGTACTTC. Protein sequence: CASSETSGDAYEQYF.

This clonotype was counted only a few times. The chain is built from TRBV28 and TRBJ1-1; D uncertain. Germline values: CDR1 MDHEN, CDR2 SYDVKM. The CDR3 loop spans 14 amino acids. The V end was cut by 5 bases, the J end by 7 bases, with 17 bases between. The CDR3 bases are TGTGCCAGCAGTCTAGGGTTCCCAGGTGGTGAAGCTTTCTTT. This codes for CASSLGFPGGEAFF.

A remark on this clonotype: A much larger clone sits a single nucleotide away, making a read error possible. The gene calls are TRBV7-9 and TRBJ1-2, with D hard to call. This CDR3 has 16 residues. Deletions cut 5 bases from V and 7 bases from J, with 23 bases between. CDR1 is SEHNR and CDR2 is FQNEAQ in the germline V gene (reference sequence). The CDR3 region is CASSPSSGIVDFGYTF. CDR3 nucleotides: TGTGCCAGCAGCCCTAGCTCTGGAATAGTTGACTTTGGCTACACCTTC.

This chain connects TRBV5-1 to TRBJ2-1; 7 nucleotides line up with TRBD1. The germline V gene has CDR1 SGHRS and CDR2 YFSETQ. The V and J ends lost 2 bases and 0 bases, in that order; junction bases with no gene match: 11. This CDR3 is built from 18 residues. The CDR3 region is CASSLHVGQASSYNEQFF. The DNA for the CDR3 is TGCGCCAGCAGCTTACATGTCGGACAGGCCAGCTCCTACAATGAGCAGTTCTTC.

This clonotype was seen a handful of times. V gene TRBV29-1 combines with J gene TRBJ2-2; D remains unclear. This CDR3 contains 14 residues. Trimming cost V 5 bases and J 0 bases, with 10 bases left between them. CDR1 is SQVTM and CDR2 is ANQGSEA in the germline V gene. The chain's CDR3 is CSVPRLANTGELFF. The CDR3 DNA follows: TGCAGCGTTCCCAGGCTCGCGAACACCGGGGAGCTGTTTTTT.

This clonotype was seen at least ten times. The chain carries TRBV6-6 and TRBJ1-1; D is ambiguous. Trimming removed 8 bases at V and 4 bases at J, with 5 bases between. This CDR3 is built from 10 residues. Germline V gene sequence: CDR1 MNHNY, CDR2 SVGAGI (reference sequence). The CDR3 coding sequence is TGTGCCAGCCAAGGCACTGAAGCTTTCTTT. As protein: CASQGTEAFF.